This is a list of T cell receptor beta chains from one sample in a study of blood T cell repertoires in COVID-19. Profiling relied on immunoSEQ multiplex PCR, and the TCRdb table lists in-frame clones only, not all of them. The table has 250,000 or so clones, roughly 86% seen once; the top ten hold approximately 2.4%. The sample taken for sequencing was PBMCs or T cells enriched from blood (not recorded which). All receptors come from a woman aged 18-35 years who had recovered from COVID-19. The CDR3 runs from the conserved cysteine through the conserved F or W. D genes are given only for firm matches. The size of a clone is reported for some rows only, either as once, few or many, or as a class for expanded clones.

.	TRBD2	TRBV2	TRBJ2-1	TGTGCCAGCAGGATTGGACTAGTTACGGATGAGCAGTTCTTC	CASRIGLVTDEQFF
.	TRBD1	TRBV6-5	TRBJ1-2	TGTGCCAGCAGCTCAGGGGGCCCCAACTATGGCTACACCTTC	CASSSGGPNYGYTF
.	.	TRBV5-8	TRBJ1-6	TGTGCCAGCAGCTTTGAGTCATCACCCCTCCACTTT	CASSFESSPLHF
.	.	TRBV2	TRBJ1-3	TGTGCCAGCAGTGAACAGGATTTCTCTGGAAACACCATATATTTT	CASSEQDFSGNTIYF
.	.	TRBV7-2	TRBJ1-2	TGTGCCAGCAGCTTAGGCCCCCAGGACTACTATGGCTACACCTTC	CASSLGPQDYYGYTF
.	TRBD2	TRBV27	TRBJ2-7	TGTGCCAGCAGGAAGGTGGGACTAGCGGGAGAGGTTGGCTCCTACGAGCAGTACTTC	CASRKVGLAGEVGSYEQYF
.	.	TRBV28	TRBJ1-5	TGTGCCAGCAGTTTGTGGTTTCCGGAGCCTTATAGCAATCAGCCCCAGCATTTT	CASSLWFPEPYSNQPQHF
.	TRBD1	TRBV18	TRBJ2-2	TGTGCCAGCTCAAAGGACAGGGGGGTCGACGGCGGGGAGCTGTTTTTT	CASSKDRGVDGGELFF
.	TRBD1	TRBV27	TRBJ1-2	TGTGCCAGCAGAACCCAGACAGGGGGCGATGGCTACACCTTC	CASRTQTGGDGYTF
.	.	TRBV6-5	TRBJ1-1	TGTGCCAGCAGTCGTGCCGAGCGGCACACTGAAGCTTTCTTT	CASSRAERHTEAFF
.	TRBD1	TRBV5-1	TRBJ2-7	TGCGCCAGCAGCTCTGGACAGGGGGCTTACGAGCAGTACTTC	CASSSGQGAYEQYF
.	.	TRBV30	TRBJ1-2	TGTGCCTCTACACCAGGGTCTACACGCTATGGCTACACCTTC	CASTPGSTRYGYTF
few	.	TRBV5-1	TRBJ2-7	TGCGCCAGCAGCTTCCGGACAGAGGGTTACGAGCAGTACTTC	CASSFRTEGYEQYF
.	TRBD1	TRBV14	TRBJ2-2	TGTGCCAGCAGCCAAGACAGGAACAGGGGGTCCGGGGAGCTGTTTTTT	CASSQDRNRGSGELFF
.	TRBD2	TRBV4-3	TRBJ2-1	TGCGCCAGCAGCCAAGATTTGGGACTAGCGGCCTACAATGAGCAGTTCTTC	CASSQDLGLAAYNEQFF
.	TRBD1	TRBV7-9	TRBJ1-1	TGTGCCAGCAGCTGCGGGGACAGTCGGTTTTGTGAAGCTTTCTTT	CASSCGDSRFCEAFF
.	.	TRBV2	TRBJ1-6	TGTGCCAGCAGTCTGAACAGGGTACTTAATTCACCCCTCCACTTT	CASSLNRVLNSPLHF
.	.	TRBV3-1/TRBV3-2	TRBJ1-2	TGTGCCAGCAGCCCAAATCGGGGGGCGCGCGGCTACACCTTC	CASSPNRGARGYTF
once	.	TRBV7-2	TRBJ1-4	TGTGCCAGCAGCTTAGAGGACAGTCGACTGTTTTTT	CASSLEDSRLFF
once	TRBD1	TRBV28	TRBJ1-4	TGTGCCAGCAGTACCGGGACAGGGTTCTCAACTAATGAAAAACTGTTTTTT	CASSTGTGFSTNEKLFF
.	TRBD2	TRBV6-2/TRBV6-3	TRBJ2-1	TGTGCCAGCAGTTACTTTTCTAGCGGGTACAATGAGCAGTTCTTC	CASSYFSSGYNEQFF
.	.	TRBV4-1	TRBJ2-1	TGCGCCAGCAGCCAACCCCAGCGGGATGAGCAGTTCTTC	CASSQPQRDEQFF
.	.	TRBV19	TRBJ1-1	TGTGCCAGTAGTATAGACCCGGACTTGACCCTGGGGGAAGCTTTCTTT	CASSIDPDLTLGEAFF
.	.	TRBV28	TRBJ2-3	TGTGCCAGCAGTTTAGAGGGGGATAGCACAGATACGCAGTATTTT	CASSLEGDSTDTQYF
.	TRBD2	TRBV28	TRBJ2-7	TGTGCCTCCTGGACTAGCGGTATGTGGGAGCAGTACTTC	CASWTSGMWEQYF
once	TRBD2	TRBV7-2	TRBJ2-4	TGTGCCAGCAGCCCGGGGGGACGGGGGTACATTCAGTACTTC	CASSPGGRGYIQYF
.	TRBD2	TRBV19	TRBJ2-1	TGTGCCACCTTGTCCCTCACTAGCGACTCCTACAATGAGCAGTTCTTC	CATLSLTSDSYNEQFF
once	TRBD2	TRBV7-9	TRBJ2-1	TGTGCCAGCAGCCCCGCCCCAGCGGGGGGGTACAATGAGCAGTTCTTC	CASSPAPAGGYNEQFF
.	TRBD1	TRBV6-4	TRBJ2-3	TGTGCCAGCAGTGACTCGGAACAGGGGGCTACAGATACGCAGTATTTT	CASSDSEQGATDTQYF
.	TRBD2	TRBV7-8	TRBJ2-5	TGTGCCAGCAGCCCCCAATACAAGACTAGCGGGGACCAAGAGACCCAGTACTTC	CASSPQYKTSGDQETQYF
.	.	TRBV28	TRBJ2-1	TGTGCCAGCAGTTACTCGATGAATGAGCAGTTCTTC	CASSYSMNEQFF
.	TRBD1	TRBV3-1/TRBV3-2	TRBJ1-2	TGTGCCAGCAGCCAAGGACCCGGGACAGGGTTCTATGGCTACACCTTC	CASSQGPGTGFYGYTF
.	TRBD1	TRBV12-3/TRBV12-4	TRBJ1-2	TGTGCCAGCAGTCGGGACAGCCGGTTTCAGAACACCTTC	CASSRDSRFQNTF
.	.	TRBV5-1	TRBJ1-2	TGCGCCAGCAGCTTGGACAGGAGCTATGGCTACACCTTC	CASSLDRSYGYTF
.	.	TRBV5-1	TRBJ2-7	TGCGCCAGCAGCTTGAACGGGGGCGAGCAGTACTTC	CASSLNGGEQYF